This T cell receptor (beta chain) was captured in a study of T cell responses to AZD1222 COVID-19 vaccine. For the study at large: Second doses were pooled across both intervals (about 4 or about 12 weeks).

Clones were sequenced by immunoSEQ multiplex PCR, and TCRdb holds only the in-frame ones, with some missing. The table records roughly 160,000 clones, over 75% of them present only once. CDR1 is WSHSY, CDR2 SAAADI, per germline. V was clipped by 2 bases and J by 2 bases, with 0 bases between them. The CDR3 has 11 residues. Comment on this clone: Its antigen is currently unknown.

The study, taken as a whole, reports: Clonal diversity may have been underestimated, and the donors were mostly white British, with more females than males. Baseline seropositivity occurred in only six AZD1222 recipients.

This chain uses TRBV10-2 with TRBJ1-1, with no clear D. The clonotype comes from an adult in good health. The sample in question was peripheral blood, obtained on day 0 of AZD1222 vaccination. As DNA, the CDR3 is TGCGCCAGCAGTGAGAACACTGAAGCTTTCTTT. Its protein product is CASSENTEAFF.